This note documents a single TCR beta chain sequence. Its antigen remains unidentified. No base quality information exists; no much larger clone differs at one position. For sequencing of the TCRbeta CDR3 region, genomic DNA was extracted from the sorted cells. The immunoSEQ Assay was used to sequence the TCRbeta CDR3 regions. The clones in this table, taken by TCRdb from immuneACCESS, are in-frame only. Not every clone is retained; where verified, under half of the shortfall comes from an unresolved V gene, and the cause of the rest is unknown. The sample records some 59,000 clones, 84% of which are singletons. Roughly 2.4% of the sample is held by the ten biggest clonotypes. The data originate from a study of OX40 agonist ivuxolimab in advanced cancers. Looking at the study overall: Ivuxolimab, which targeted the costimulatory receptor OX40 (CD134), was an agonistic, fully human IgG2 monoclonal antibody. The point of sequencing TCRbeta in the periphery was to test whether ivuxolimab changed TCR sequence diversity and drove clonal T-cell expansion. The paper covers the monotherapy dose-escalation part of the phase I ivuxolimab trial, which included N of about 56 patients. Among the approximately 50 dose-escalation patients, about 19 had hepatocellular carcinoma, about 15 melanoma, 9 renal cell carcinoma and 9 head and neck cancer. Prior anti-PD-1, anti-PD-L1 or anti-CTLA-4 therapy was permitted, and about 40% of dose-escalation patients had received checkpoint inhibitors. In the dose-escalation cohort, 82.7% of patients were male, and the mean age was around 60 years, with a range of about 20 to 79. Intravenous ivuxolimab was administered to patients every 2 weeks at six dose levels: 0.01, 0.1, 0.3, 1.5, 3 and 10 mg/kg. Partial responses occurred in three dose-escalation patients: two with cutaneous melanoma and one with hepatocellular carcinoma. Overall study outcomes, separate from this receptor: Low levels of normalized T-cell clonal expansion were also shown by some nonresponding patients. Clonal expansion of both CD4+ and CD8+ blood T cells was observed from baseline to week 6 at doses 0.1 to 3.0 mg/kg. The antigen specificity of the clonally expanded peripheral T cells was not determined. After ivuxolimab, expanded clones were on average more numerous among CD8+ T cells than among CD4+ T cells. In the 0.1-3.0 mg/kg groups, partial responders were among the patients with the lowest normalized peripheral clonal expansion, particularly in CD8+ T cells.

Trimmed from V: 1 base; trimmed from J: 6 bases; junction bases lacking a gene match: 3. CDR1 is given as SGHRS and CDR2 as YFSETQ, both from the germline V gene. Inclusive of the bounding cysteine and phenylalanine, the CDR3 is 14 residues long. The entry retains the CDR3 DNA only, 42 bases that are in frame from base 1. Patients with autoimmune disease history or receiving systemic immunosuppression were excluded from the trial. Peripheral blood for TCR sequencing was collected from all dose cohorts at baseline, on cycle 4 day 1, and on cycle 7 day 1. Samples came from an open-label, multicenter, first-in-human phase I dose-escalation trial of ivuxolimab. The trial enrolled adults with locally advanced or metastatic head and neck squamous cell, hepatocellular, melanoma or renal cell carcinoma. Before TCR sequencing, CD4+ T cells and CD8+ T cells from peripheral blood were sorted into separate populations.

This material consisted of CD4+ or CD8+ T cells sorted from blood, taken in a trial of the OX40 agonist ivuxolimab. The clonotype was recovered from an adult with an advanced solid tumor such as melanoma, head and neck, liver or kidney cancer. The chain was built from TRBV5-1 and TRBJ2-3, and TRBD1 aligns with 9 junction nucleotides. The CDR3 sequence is CASSLQGQGDTQYF. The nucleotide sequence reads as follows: TGCGCCAGCAGCTTGCAGGGACAGGGTGATACGCAGTATTTT.